Below are 18 T cell receptor beta chains sequenced from a single sample in a study of blood T cell repertoires in COVID-19. The data were produced by immunoSEQ multiplex PCR, yet TCRdb's version contains in-frame clones alone and is incomplete. The sample records about 200,000 clones, about 86% being singletons. The material sequenced was peripheral blood. The receptors derive from a woman in her 50s with COVID-19, enrolled during active disease.

This chain connects TRBV6-2 or TRBV6-3 to TRBJ2-7, with D perhaps TRBD2 (6 bases). The V gene's germline CDR1 is MNHEY and CDR2 SVGEGT. This CDR3 is 16 amino acids long. Trimming left V 3 bases short and J 6 bases short, with 21 bases between. CDR3 loop: CASSYQPGVRRGEQYF. The CDR3 nucleotides are TGTGCCAGCAGTTATCAACCGGGAGTGAGAAGAGGCGAGCAGTACTTC.

The chain is built from TRBV13 and TRBJ2-3; TRBD1 might be the D (6 bases). Germline CDR1 and CDR2: PRHDT and FYEKMQ (reference sequence). The CDR3 loop spans 16 amino acids. Trimming shortened V by 2 bases and J by 8 bases, and 20 bases separated the two germline ends. CDR3 region: CASSLRGTLRGGTQYF. The DNA of the CDR3 is TGTGCCAGCAGCTTAAGAGGGACCCTGCGAGGGGGTACGCAGTATTTT.

CDR3 in amino acids: CASGQGQTEAFF. In nucleotides, the CDR3 is TGTGCCAGTGGACAGGGCCAAACTGAAGCTTTCTTT. This sequence joins TRBV19 and TRBJ1-1; 8 bases fit TRBD1. V was clipped by 8 bases and J by 5 bases; unmatched bases: 4. This CDR3 is built from 12 residues. Per germline, CDR1 LNHDA and CDR2 SQIVND (reference sequence).

This chain uses TRBV25-1 with TRBJ2-3, with D unclear. V was cut by 8 bases and J by 2 bases, with 14 bases left in between. Germline assignment: CDR1 MGHDK and CDR2 SYGVNS. CDR3 length equals 14 residues. The CDR3 bases are TGTGCCAGCCCACAGCACGAGCACACAGATACGCAGTATTTT. Protein product: CASPQHEHTDTQYF.

V gene TRBV4-1 combines with J gene TRBJ2-3, with 11 bases identical to TRBD2. CDR1 is MGHRA, CDR2 YSYEKL, per germline. The CDR3 contains 17 residues. V trimming: 1 base; J trimming: 5 bases; junction bases outside the gene matches: 8. The chain's CDR3 is CASSQGLGLAAEDTQYF. The CDR3, as DNA: TGCGCCAGCAGCCAAGGCTTGGGACTAGCGGCGGAAGATACGCAGTATTTT.

The genes are TRBV7-9 and TRBJ1-4, with D unclear. Trimming took 0 bases from V and 4 from J, leaving 6 bases between them. Germline CDR1 reads SEHNR; CDR2 reads FQNEAQ (reference sequence). The CDR3 has 14 amino acids. The CDR3 region is CASSLARGNEKLFF. CDR3 coding DNA: TGTGCCAGCAGCTTAGCGCGGGGTAATGAAAAACTGTTTTTT.

V gene TRBV6-5 combines with J gene TRBJ2-7; 13 bases line up with TRBD2. The CDR3 is 12 residues long. Per germline, CDR1 MNHEY and CDR2 SVGAGI. J was trimmed by 5 bases and V by 10 bases; bases with no gene match: 2. The CDR3 protein is CATGTSGDEQYF. CDR3 nucleotide sequence: TGTGCCACAGGGACTAGCGGGGACGAGCAGTACTTC.

This CDR3 is CATKGTGTSNEKLFF. Here the CDR3 DNA reads TGTGCCACGAAGGGTACAGGGACCTCTAATGAAAAACTGTTTTTT. This chain links TRBV6-5 with TRBJ1-4; TRBD1 might be the D (6 bases). The CDR3 runs 15 residues. Germline V gene lookup returns CDR1 MNHEY and CDR2 SVGAGI. V lost 10 bases and J lost 3, with 18 bases in between.

V and J are TRBV4-1 and TRBJ2-1; D is unresolved. The V end lost 0 bases, the J end lost 4 bases, and 13 bases lay between the germline ends. In germline, CDR1 is MGHRA, CDR2 YSYEKL. The CDR3 spans 16 residues. This CDR3 reads CASSQDNRVQYNEQFF. CDR3 nucleotides: TGCGCCAGCAGCCAAGATAACCGGGTACAATACAATGAGCAGTTCTTC.

The rearrangement uses TRBV10-1 and TRBJ2-3; 9 bases agree with TRBD2. The CDR3 extends over 17 amino acids. J lost 4 bases, V lost 5 bases, and 13 bases had no gene match. Germline V gene sequence: CDR1 WNHNN, CDR2 SYGVQD (reference sequence). The CDR3 sequence is CASSPAGAGGPPDTQYF. In DNA form, the CDR3 reads TGCGCCAGCAGTCCAGCGGGGGCGGGGGGGCCCCCAGATACGCAGTATTTT.

This chain joins TRBV9 and TRBJ1-6; D is unresolved. The germline gives CDR1 SGDLS, CDR2 YYNGEE. V was clipped by 0 bases and J by 7 bases, with 11 bases between them. CDR3 size: 15 residues. CDR3 bases: TGTGCCAGCAGCGTAGAAACAGCCCGAAATTCACCCCTCCACTTT. It specifies CASSVETARNSPLHF.

This clone has just one count. The chain joins TRBV5-1 to TRBJ2-7, with TRBD2 identical over 12 bases. The length of the CDR3 is 15 residues. Losses at the gene ends were 4 bases for V and 5 bases for J; bases not matched to a gene: 7. CDR1 and CDR2 from the germline V gene are SGHRS and YFSETQ. CDR3 residues: CASSPSTSGGHEQYF. In nucleotides, the CDR3 is TGCGCCAGCAGCCCCTCGACTAGCGGGGGTCACGAGCAGTACTTC.

The V call is TRBV9, the J call TRBJ2-1, with 8 nucleotides matching TRBD1. The V gene end was trimmed by 3 bases and the J gene end by 0 bases; junction bases not matched to a gene: 8. The CDR3 extends over 17 amino acids. Germline V CDR1 and CDR2: SGDLS, YYNGEE. In DNA, the CDR3 is TGTGCCAGCAGCGCGAGCCGGACAGGGACCTCCTACAATGAGCAGTTCTTC. As protein: CASSASRTGTSYNEQFF.

The genes are TRBV3-1 (or the pseudogene TRBV3-2) and TRBJ1-2; D might be TRBD1 (5 bases). The CDR3 consists of 13 residues. The V gene lost 0 bases and the J gene lost 7 bases, with 9 bases spanning the gap. CDR1 is LGHDT, CDR2 YNNKEL, per germline (reference sequence). In nucleotides, the CDR3 is TGTGCCAGCAGCCAAGATGGGGGGGGTGGCTACACCTTC. Protein product: CASSQDGGGGYTF.

V usage is TRBV5-4 and J usage is TRBJ1-2, with D possibly being TRBD1 (6 bases). Trimming took 0 bases from V and 4 from J, leaving 10 bases between them. The CDR3 covers 14 residues. Germline V gene data show CDR1 as SGHNT and CDR2 as YYREEE (reference sequence). As DNA, the CDR3 is TGTGCCAGCAGCTTGGATGGGGGCCCCTATGGCTACACCTTC. It translates to CASSLDGGPYGYTF. Combining the CDR3 with reference TRBV5-4 and TRBJ1-2 gives the whole variable domain ETGVTQSPTHLIKTRGQQVTLRCSSQSGHNTVSWYQQALGQGPQFIFQYYREEENGRGNFPPRFSGLQFPNYSSELNVNALELDDSALYLCASSLDGGPYGYTFGSGTRLTVV.

This sequence joins TRBV5-6 and TRBJ1-1; D gene uncertain. There are 14 residues in the CDR3. The germline CDR1 and CDR2 sequences are SGHDT and YYEEEE. The V end lost 2 bases, the J end lost 1 base, and 9 bases lay between the germline ends. CDR3 region: CASSFRYPNTEAFF. In DNA form, the CDR3 reads TGTGCCAGCAGCTTCAGGTACCCGAACACTGAAGCTTTCTTT.

The chain is built from TRBV10-3 and TRBJ1-4; 11 bases fit TRBD1. J was trimmed by 8 bases and V by 0 bases; bases with no gene match: 5. The CDR3 extends over 16 amino acids. CDR1 and CDR2 from the germline V gene are ENHRY and SYGVKD. The CDR3 reads CAISESLRTGGEKLFF. DNA of the CDR3: TGTGCCATCAGTGAGTCCTTAAGGACAGGGGGCGAAAAACTGTTTTTT.

This chain joins TRBV11-2 and TRBJ2-1; TRBD1 matches 8 bases. Trimming took 3 bases from V and 7 from J; bases not matched to a gene: 8. The CDR3 is made up of 15 amino acids. Germline CDR1 is SGHAT and CDR2 is FQNNGV. CDR3 coding DNA: TGTGCCAGCAGCTTCGATCAGGGGGCTTTAAATGAGCAGTTCTTC. This encodes CASSFDQGALNEQFF.